Presented here are 3 T cell receptor beta chains from one specimen sequenced in a study of lymphopenia after photon versus proton radiotherapy. TCRdb's table, derived via immunoSEQ multiplex PCR, lists solely in-frame clones and lacks some. The data show some 33,000 clones, with roughly nine tenths seen just once and less than 7% held by the top ten. Sequencing was performed on peripheral blood, taken from a patient treated with photon-based radiotherapy. These receptors all stem from a woman aged 45-59 years with pancreatic cancer.

This clone occurred a few times. This chain connects TRBV9 to TRBJ2-6; 10 positions agree with TRBD1. The CDR3 loop spans 17 amino acids. The junction had 3 bases not matched to a gene; V was cut back by 3 bases and J by 0 bases. The germline V gene encodes CDR1 SGDLS and CDR2 YYNGEE. The CDR3 spells CASSAGTGDSGANVLTF. The CDR3 nucleotides are TGTGCCAGCAGCGCCGGGACAGGGGACTCTGGGGCCAACGTCCTGACTTTC. Using reference TRBV9 and TRBJ2-6 for the parts outside the CDR3, the full variable domain is DSGVTQTPKHLITATGQRVTLRCSPRSGDLSVYWYQQSLDQGLQFLIQYYNGEERAKGNILERFSAQQFPDLHSELNLSSLELGDSALYFCASSAGTGDSGANVLTFGAGSRLTVL.

CDR3 sequence: CASSLPNTEAFF. The CDR3 nucleotides are TGTGCCAGCAGCCTCCCCAACACTGAAGCTTTCTTT. The chain combines TRBV11-2 with TRBJ1-1, with no clear D. CDR3 length equals 12 residues. Germline CDR1 is SGHAT and CDR2 is FQNNGV. Trimming left V 5 bases short and J 2 bases short, with 6 bases between.

The chain uses TRBV4-3 and TRBJ1-4; D not certain. V was clipped by 3 bases and J by 8 bases, with 16 bases between them. The CDR3 is 15 amino acids. Germline lookup yields CDR1 LGHNA and CDR2 YSLEER. The CDR3, as DNA: TGCGCCAGCAGCCAGGCGACTCCTAGGAGGGAAAAACTGTTTTTT. Its translation: CASSQATPRREKLFF.